This T cell receptor beta chain appears in the sequencing data of a study of shared clonotypes between healthy human individuals (dated by TCRdb to the early 2020s). About the full investigation: The cohort comprised two women and three men aged 18 to 49 years. To estimate repertoire size and how much clonotype sharing occurs between individuals, the study deeply sequenced the blood TCR repertoires of five healthy adults. For each donor, CD4 naive and CD4 memory were each run on three plates, CD8 naive on two plates, and CD8 memory on one plate. Each donor's leukapheresis produced roughly between roughly 0.85 and 9 billion PBMCs. Libraries were prepared and TCR repertoires were sequenced by different laboratories using diverse techniques, in order to increase sequencing depth and limit assay-specific biases.

Healthy HIV-negative adults with no recently reported acute infections or vaccinations were included as donors. Every donor was a Caucasian adult residing in Nashville, Tennessee, USA. CD4+ T cells were enriched through magnetic negative selection, after which naive cells were positively selected on CD45RA and the remaining negative fraction served as the memory subset. Blood was obtained by leukapheresis, after which PBMCs were separated by Ficoll-Histopaque density gradient centrifugation and cryopreserved in liquid nitrogen vapor phase. Purity and quantity of every magnetically sorted T cell population were checked by analytical flow cytometry. Genomic DNA was isolated from every sorted fraction and measured by UV absorbance on a Nanodrop 2000c. The paper as a whole reports these results and caveats: Based on pairwise subsampling, the degree of clonotype sharing among donors was expected to be affected by sequencing depth. The small number of donors limited the genetic and exposure-history diversity represented. Incomplete sequencing was indicated by rarefaction of sorted-subset datasets, despite the large sequencing depth. About 5% of naive CD4, approximately 3.7% of naive CD8, roughly 2.5% of memory CD4, and more than 0.35% of memory CD8 clonotypes were shared across a few donors. Naive subsets generally had larger estimated clonotype richness than memory subsets. Only blood was sampled, and tissue TCR repertoires likely differ from those in blood. Higher generation probabilities were observed for clonotypes shared by all four sorted-subset donors than for non-shared clonotypes.

Using the deep immunoSEQ assay, multiplex PCR amplified TCR CDR3 regions from genomic DNA. Genomic DNA extracted from each cell subset was distributed evenly over all wells of several immunoSEQ 96-well plates, and each plate served as one replicate. For sorted subsets, about 200 ng genomic DNA, equal to 25,000 to 35,000 T cell genomes, was loaded into each replicate PCR. The purified libraries were quantified using a Qubit 3.0 fluorometer, sized with a Bioanalyzer 2100, and then quantified again using the KAPA Library Quantification kit. Every immunoSEQ 96-well plate was sequenced on a dedicated single-read 150-cycle Illumina NextSeq 550 flow cell. Per the source publication's procedure: The immunoSEQ output contained only junctional sequences without quality scores, so filtering could not match that applied to full-length reads. To assign V/J genes and CDR3, sequences were annotated using PyIR, a Python wrapper for IgBLAST v1.9, with IMGT germline references. Reads with weak V/J assignments (E-value above 1e-6), missing CDR3, stop codons, out-of-frame junctions, or ambiguous translated residues were removed. V3J clonotypes were defined as sequences sharing the same inferred V gene, J gene, and CDR3 amino acid sequence. Percentage overlap between repertoires was computed as shared unique clonotypes divided by the size of the smaller repertoire. Richness of each repertoire was evaluated using RTK rarefaction, the Chao1 estimator, and Recon v2.1 estimates of unobserved clonotypes. Generation probabilities for all TCRbeta clonotypes obtained by the gDNA method from several donors were computed using OLGA. The table comes from immuneACCESS by way of TCRdb, which keeps in-frame sequences with V and J called. Part of the clones is missing from these tables; in studies checked, under half for an unresolved V gene and the rest for unknown reasons. The DNA gave D and trimming, while V, J and clone size come from that table. This sample has millions of clones in its table, and around nine tenths of those were observed once. The biggest ten clones account for about 0.13% of the sample.

Concerning this clone itself: Its cognate antigen has yet to be identified. Per-base qualities were not stored, and no clone one base away is much larger.

This clonotype was sampled from a man in his late teens or twenties in good health. Sequencing was done on a sample of naive CD4+ T cells sorted from blood. The cell subset or site label, read with the paper, signifies: CD45RA+ positively selected.

In nucleotide form, the sequence is TGTGCCTGGAGTGGCGGCAGCAGGCTGGGGAAGCTGTTTTTT. It encodes CAWSGGSRLGKLFF. The chain was built from TRBV30 and TRBJ1-4; a confident D gene designation cannot be given. The CDR3, from cysteine to phenylalanine, totals 14 residues. The read is trimmed to its CDR3 DNA, 42 bases read in frame from base 1. Taken from the germline V gene (reference sequence), the CDR1 and CDR2 loops are GTSNPN and SVGIG. The germline ends are 20 bases apart after V is trimmed by 1 base and J by 14 bases.